These 24 T cell receptor beta chains were all obtained from the same sample, sequenced in a study of blood T cell repertoires in COVID-19. Assay: immunoSEQ multiplex PCR; the TCRdb copy retains only in-frame clones and omits some. The sample carries roughly 420,000 clones, roughly 90% recorded once. Sequencing used PBMCs or T cells enriched from blood (not recorded which). The receptors derive from a woman aged 30 to 39 with acute COVID-19.

This chain links TRBV5-4 with TRBJ1-4; 9 positions match TRBD1. Germline V gene sequence: CDR1 SGHNT, CDR2 YYREEE (reference sequence). The length of the CDR3 is 14 residues. V dropped 5 bases and J dropped 7; count of bases not matched to a gene: 6. In nucleotides, the CDR3 is TGTGCCAGCAGTACCGGGACAGGGTTTGAAAAACTGTTTTTT. It encodes CASSTGTGFEKLFF.

This chain joins TRBV19 and TRBJ1-1, with TRBD1 matching over 7 bases. The CDR3 has 15 residues. V gave up 4 bases and J gave up 4 bases; unmatched junction bases: 9. Germline V lookup: CDR1 LNHDA, CDR2 SQIVND (reference sequence). In DNA, the CDR3 is TGTGCCAGTAGTACGACAGGGTCCCGTGGCACTGAAGCTTTCTTT. This sequence encodes CASSTTGSRGTEAFF. The entire variable domain, with the rest obtained from reference TRBV19 and TRBJ1-1, is as follows: DGGITQSPKYLFRKEGQNVTLSCEQNLNHDAMYWYRQDPGQGLRLIYYSQIVNDFQKGDIAEGYSVSREKKESFPLTVTSAQKNPTAFYLCASSTTGSRGTEAFFGQGTRLTVV.

The gene calls are TRBV12-1 and TRBJ1-3; the table's D call of TRBD1 was not tested on the DNA. TRBV12-1 is reported as a pseudogene. The CDR3 has 15 amino acids. The DNA of the CDR3 is TGTGCCAGCAGTATTCTACAGGGGTCTGGAAACACCATATATTTT. It is translated as CASSILQGSGNTIYF.

The gene calls are TRBV30 and TRBJ1-4; D is uncertain. Trimming pared 0 bases from V and 3 bases from J, leaving 14 bases between. The CDR3 consists of 16 residues. Germline loops: CDR1 GTSNPN, CDR2 SVGIG (reference sequence). CDR3 loop: CAWSVLSSLANEKLFF. In nucleotides, the CDR3 is TGTGCCTGGAGTGTTTTAAGTTCGCTAGCTAATGAAAAACTGTTTTTT.

The chain links TRBV5-6 to TRBJ1-1, with 9 bases aligning to TRBD1. CDR1 is SGHDT, CDR2 YYEEEE, per germline. The CDR3 runs 14 residues. V shed 1 base, J shed 4 bases, and the junction held 2 bases outside the gene matches. CDR3: CASSLYRGPTEAFF. CDR3 coding DNA: TGTGCCAGCAGCTTGTACAGGGGGCCCACTGAAGCTTTCTTT.

The chain couples TRBV2 to TRBJ2-7; the D gene is possibly TRBD1 (6 bases). Trimming removed 2 bases at V and 6 bases at J, with 20 bases between. CDR3 length: 16 amino acids. Per germline, CDR1 SNHLY and CDR2 FYNNEI. CDR3 DNA: TGTGCCAGCAGTGAACGCTCGACAGGTGGGGCGGGCGAGCAGTACTTC. It codes for CASSERSTGGAGEQYF.

CDR3: CASGLTGAEAFF. DNA for the CDR3: TGTGCTAGTGGCCTGACAGGGGCTGAAGCTTTCTTT. The chain joins TRBV12-5 to TRBJ1-1, with TRBD1 matching 8 bases. Germline V gene sequence: CDR1 LGHNT, CDR2 FRNRAP. The V segment lost 6 bases and the J segment 6 bases; nucleotides outside the gene matches: 3. The CDR3 is 12 residues long.

In nucleotides, the CDR3 is TGCGCCAGCAGCGGGGGACAGGGGGCGAACACTGAAGCTTTCTTT. Protein: CASSGGQGANTEAFF. This chain connects TRBV5-1 to TRBJ1-1, with 12 bases identical to TRBD1. V dropped 4 bases and J dropped 1; count of bases not matched to a gene: 2. Germline CDR1 SGHRS, CDR2 YFSETQ. This CDR3 has 15 residues.

On this clone: Its ends do not fully match the called genes, so a read error is possible. The chain recombines TRBV10-3 with TRBJ2-1, with 7 bases lining up with TRBD1. Germline CDR1 ENHRY, CDR2 SYGVKD. The CDR3 has 15 residues. CDR3 nucleotides: TGTGCCACCAGTACCGGGACAGCTACCTACAATGAGCAGTTCTTC. Translation gives CATSTGTATYNEQFF.

The chain employs TRBV4-1 and TRBJ1-5, with D uncertain. The CDR3 length is 15 residues. V was clipped by 1 base and J by 2 bases, with 9 bases between them. The germline V gene has CDR1 MGHRA and CDR2 YSYEKL. The CDR3 coding sequence is TGCGCCAGCAGCCAAGTTTCTACGGGCAATCAGCCCCAGCATTTT. This translates into CASSQVSTGNQPQHF.

CDR3 coding DNA: TGTGCCAGCAGCCCCAACACTTGGCGGGACAGGAACTACAATGAGCAGTTCTTC. This translates into CASSPNTWRDRNYNEQFF. The rearrangement uses TRBV28 and TRBJ2-1, with 8 positions matching TRBD1. CDR3 length equals 18 residues. The ends lost 6 bases at V and 3 bases at J; junction bases unmatched: 16. In germline, CDR1 is MDHEN, CDR2 SYDVKM.

V gene TRBV24-1 combines with J gene TRBJ2-5; tentative D call: TRBD1 (6 bases). Germline loops: CDR1 KGHDR, CDR2 SFDVKD. This CDR3 has 16 residues. With 3 bases removed from V and 1 base from J, the gap between germline ends came to 14 bases. The CDR3 here is CATSDHQQGLQETQYF. CDR3 nucleotide sequence: TGTGCCACCAGTGATCACCAACAGGGCCTCCAAGAGACCCAGTACTTC.

The chain couples TRBV10-2 to TRBJ2-7; D is uncertain. In germline, CDR1 is WSHSY, CDR2 SAAADI. V gave up 2 bases and J gave up 2 bases, with 7 bases separating them. This CDR3 contains 13 residues. The CDR3 loop is CASSEKQPYEQYF. The CDR3 nucleotides read TGCGCCAGCAGTGAGAAACAGCCCTACGAGCAGTACTTC.

V is TRBV5-1 and J is TRBJ1-3, with 7 nucleotides matching TRBD1. This CDR3 is 15 amino acids long. The germline V gene encodes CDR1 SGHRS and CDR2 YFSETQ. The V and J ends lost 2 bases and 0 bases, in that order; junction bases with no gene match: 2. CDR3 sequence (DNA): TGCGCCAGCAGCTTCCAGGGGGGCTCTGGAAACACCATATATTTT. It translates to CASSFQGGSGNTIYF.

The rearrangement joins TRBV2 to TRBJ2-1; TRBD1 is a possible D gene (6 bases). The CDR3 totals 16 residues. Germline-derived CDR1 and CDR2 are SNHLY and FYNNEI. V was clipped by 4 bases and J by 5 bases, with 18 bases between them. The DNA for the CDR3 is TGTGCCAGCAGTGTTTGGGGGCAGGGCAGCGACAATGAGCAGTTCTTC. This gives the protein CASSVWGQGSDNEQFF.

This clone has ten or more counts. The CDR3 DNA follows: TGTGCCAGCGCTCGACAGAGTACTAACTATGGCTACACCTTC. Its translation: CASARQSTNYGYTF. The chain employs TRBV3-1 (or the pseudogene TRBV3-2) and TRBJ1-2, with D perhaps TRBD1 (5 bases). The CDR3 is 14 residues long. The germline V gene has CDR1 LGHDT and CDR2 YNNKEL (reference sequence). V lost 8 bases, J lost 0 bases, and 13 bases lay in between.

In this sample, this clone turned up once. The J gene is TRBJ1-6, the V gene TRBV19, with 7 bases lining up with TRBD1. Germline values: CDR1 LNHDA, CDR2 SQIVND (reference sequence). Trimming took 3 bases from V and 11 from J; bases not matched to a gene: 7. The length of the CDR3 is 14 residues. CDR3 sequence reads: CASSMGRGMAPLHF. CDR3 DNA sequence: TGTGCCAGTAGTATGGGCAGGGGGATGGCACCCCTCCACTTT.

This chain uses TRBV18 with TRBJ1-6, with D tentatively TRBD1 (6 bases). V was clipped by 3 bases and J by 0 bases, with 9 bases between them. Germline CDR1 is KGHSH and CDR2 is LQKENI. The CDR3 consists of 16 residues. The CDR3, as DNA: TGTGCCAGCTCACCCGGACAGAGCTCCTATAATTCACCCCTCCACTTT. Its translation is CASSPGQSSYNSPLHF. Together with reference TRBV18 and TRBJ1-6, the CDR3 gives the full variable domain: NAGVMQNPRHLVRRRGQEARLRCSPMKGHSHVYWYRQLPEEGLKFMVYLQKENIIDESGMPKERFSAEFPKEGPSILRIQQVVRGDSAAYFCASSPGQSSYNSPLHFGNGTRLTVT.

V gene TRBV7-2 combines with J gene TRBJ2-7; no clear D. V was trimmed by 5 bases and J by 0 bases, leaving 11 bases between them. The CDR3 totals 14 residues. Germline CDR1 SGHTA, CDR2 FQGNSA. CDR3 sequence (DNA): TGTGCCAGCAGCCCCCGAGGTCTCTCCTACGAGCAGTACTTC. Translated: CASSPRGLSYEQYF.

This rearrangement joins TRBV4-3 to TRBJ1-5; D gene uncertain. V gave up 0 bases and J gave up 5 bases, with 5 bases separating them. CDR3 length: 13 amino acids. The V gene's germline CDR1 is LGHNA and CDR2 YSLEER. The CDR3 DNA reads TGCGCCAGCAGCCAAGACAGTTATCAGCCCCAGCATTTT. The encoded protein is CASSQDSYQPQHF.

This clone showed up just once. The V call is TRBV28, the J call TRBJ2-2; D perhaps matches TRBD1 (6 bases). Per germline, CDR1 MDHEN and CDR2 SYDVKM. CDR3 size: 15 residues. The V end lost 2 bases, the J end lost 6 bases, and 13 bases lay between the germline ends. The CDR3: CASSLPVQGPGELFF. The CDR3 region has the DNA TGTGCCAGCAGTTTACCGGTGCAGGGGCCCGGGGAGCTGTTTTTT.

The chain employs TRBV3-1 (or the pseudogene TRBV3-2) and TRBJ2-3; TRBD2 aligns across 8 bases. With V trimmed by 4 bases and J by 11 bases, 14 bases remained unmatched. CDR1 is LGHDT and CDR2 is YNNKEL in the germline V gene (reference sequence). The CDR3 spans 15 residues. This CDR3 is CASSPSGTRSPKQYF. Written as DNA, the CDR3 is TGTGCCAGCAGCCCCTCCGGGACTAGGTCTCCTAAGCAGTATTTT.

V usage is TRBV19 and J usage is TRBJ2-1; TRBD2 agrees at 9 bases. This CDR3 is built from 14 residues. The V segment lost 5 bases and the J segment 13 bases; nucleotides outside the gene matches: 12. The germline V gene has CDR1 LNHDA and CDR2 SQIVND (reference sequence). The CDR3, as DNA: TGTGCCAGTAGTGGGGCTAGCGGGGACCTCGATCAGTTCTTC. Translated, it gives CASSGASGDLDQFF.

The chain is built from TRBV21-1 and TRBJ2-1; the table's D call of TRBD2 was not tested on the DNA. TRBV21-1 is noted as a pseudogene. This CDR3 is 16 amino acids long. The CDR3 reads CAIYPDVQGGWNEQFF. Written as DNA, the CDR3 is TGTGCCATCTACCCTGACGTCCAGGGAGGATGGAATGAGCAGTTCTTC.